Below, one T cell receptor (beta chain) is given with its context. What it recognizes is unknown. The data are from a study of shared clonotypes between healthy human individuals. From germline, CDR1 is SGHTA and CDR2 FQGNSA. This CDR3 comprises 15 residues. With 5 bases removed from V and 0 bases from J, the gap between germline ends came to 11 bases. Whole-study findings and limits: Only a few donors were included, so the genetic and exposure-history diversity represented was limited.

A CD45RA-negative memory subset and a CD45RA+ naive subset were separated from the CD4+ cells. Sequencing used immunoSEQ multiplex PCR; TCRdb keeps in-frame clones, though not all of them. This sample has 2,500,000 or so clones, with 93% found just once. J is TRBJ2-4 and V is TRBV7-2; D is unresolved. The sequenced sample consisted of naive CD4+ T cells from PBMCs. Subset: CD45RA+ positively selected. The origin of this receptor is a man aged 18 to 29 in good health. Some clones in this sample may be carry-over from other donors' samples. The CDR3: CASSPAGVAKNIQYF. Written as DNA, the CDR3 is TGTGCCAGCAGCCCGGCTGGGGTAGCCAAAAACATTCAGTACTTC.